This T cell receptor beta chain is drawn from a study of cytomegalovirus exposure and HLA in healthy donors. Points from the study as a whole: Previously analyzed data showed that most TCR beta V segments were productive at a frequency of about 90% or about 30%.

At sampling all donors were nominally healthy, likely with unrecorded immune exposures. Germline CDR1 and CDR2: MGHRA and YSYEKL. V was clipped by 4 bases and J by 5 bases; unmatched bases: 8. The CDR3 loop spans 15 amino acids. It was with 60 Vbeta and 13 Jbeta primers that the PCR ran. Repertoires were generated with immunoSEQ multiplex PCR, while TCRdb's copy carries only in-frame clones and drops some. The sample shows 150,000 or so clones, roughly 85% of them seen only once. Regarding this clone: Its matching antigen is unknown.

This chain links TRBV4-1 with TRBJ2-1; 7 positions match TRBD1. This sequence originates from a man aged 45-65 years in good health and CMV-seropositive. Sequencing was carried out using PBMCs. For the CDR3, the DNA is TGCGCCAGCAGCCCCCCTGACAGGGACCACAATGAGCAGTTCTTC. Residues: CASSPPDRDHNEQFF.